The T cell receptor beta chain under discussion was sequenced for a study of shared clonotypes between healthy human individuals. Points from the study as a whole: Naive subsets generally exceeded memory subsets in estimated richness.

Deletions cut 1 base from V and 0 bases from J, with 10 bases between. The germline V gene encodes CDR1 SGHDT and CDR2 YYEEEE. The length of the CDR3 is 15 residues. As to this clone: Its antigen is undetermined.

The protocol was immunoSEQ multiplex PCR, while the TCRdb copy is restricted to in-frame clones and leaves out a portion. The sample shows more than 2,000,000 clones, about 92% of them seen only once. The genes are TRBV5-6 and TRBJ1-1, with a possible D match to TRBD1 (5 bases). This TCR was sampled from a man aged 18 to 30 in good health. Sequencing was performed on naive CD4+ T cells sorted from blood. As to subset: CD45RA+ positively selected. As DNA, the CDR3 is TGTGCCAGCAGCTTGAGACAGAACCTGAACACTGAAGCTTTCTTT. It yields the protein CASSLRQNLNTEAFF.